The 27 T cell receptor beta chains below were found in one sample sequenced in a study of identical twins. From the 5' RACE reads, TCRdb called clonotypes with MiXCR, one entry per CDR3 protein. This table holds about 810,000 distinct CDR3 sequences, 9% to 15% found once. These data were also reused for a study on yellow fever vaccine responses in identical twins.

The sample consisted of PBMCs. All receptors come from a woman aged 18-29 years in good health.

This clonotype occurred many times. This chain joins TRBV6-4 and TRBJ2-1; 7 positions match TRBD1. This CDR3 comprises 17 residues. The J segment lost 5 bases and the V segment lost 0 bases, leaving 10 bases of the junction unmatched. Germline values: CDR1 MRHNA, CDR2 SNTAGT. The CDR3 sequence: CASSDSNHGTANNEQFF. The CDR3 nucleotides read TGTGCCAGCAGTGACTCGAATCATGGGACAGCAAACAATGAGCAGTTCTTC.

This clonotype was observed a handful of times. The chain carries TRBV7-3 and TRBJ2-1, with TRBD2 identical over 8 bases. From germline, CDR1 is SGHTA and CDR2 FQGTGA. J gave up 6 bases and V 5 bases, and 12 bases lay outside the gene matches. The CDR3 contains 16 residues. The CDR3 reads CASSVPGTSKINEQFF. DNA of the CDR3: TGTGCCAGCAGCGTACCCGGGACTAGTAAAATCAATGAGCAGTTCTTC.

This clonotype was seen ten or more times. This chain uses TRBV5-1 with TRBJ2-1, with D tentatively TRBD1 (6 bases). The CDR3 covers 15 residues. V was trimmed by 0 bases and J by 4 bases, leaving 11 bases between them. The germline V gene encodes CDR1 SGHRS and CDR2 YFSETQ. CDR3 DNA: TGCGCCAGCAGCTTGGTTGGACAGTTGTACAATGAGCAGTTCTTC. Protein product: CASSLVGQLYNEQFF.

This chain joins TRBV7-4 and TRBJ2-2; a possible D gene is TRBD2 (6 bases). Germline V gene lookup returns CDR1 SGHVT and CDR2 SQSDAQ. V dropped 6 bases and J dropped 9 bases, with 23 bases sitting between them. The CDR3 covers 16 residues. The CDR3 region is CASRPSKEAGTRELFF. CDR3 nucleotide sequence: TGTGCCAGCAGACCCAGTAAGGAGGCCGGGACTCGGGAGCTGTTTTTT.

The chain recombines TRBV4-2 with TRBJ2-7, with 10 bases that match TRBD2. Germline V gene data show CDR1 as LGHNA and CDR2 as YNFKEQ. This CDR3 spans 16 amino acids. V gave up 3 bases and J gave up 5 bases; unmatched junction bases: 10. CDR3 protein: CASSHPIAGGPHEQYF. The CDR3 region has the DNA TGTGCCAGCAGCCACCCGATAGCGGGAGGCCCTCACGAGCAGTACTTC.

The V and J genes are TRBV7-3 and TRBJ1-1; TRBD1 agrees at 8 bases. The germline V gene has CDR1 SGHTA and CDR2 FQGTGA. The CDR3 is made up of 14 amino acids. Trimming at V came to 6 bases and at J to 1 base, leaving 4 bases not matched to a gene. The CDR3, as DNA: TGTGCCAGCAGTCCAGGGGGCACGAACACTGAAGCTTTCTTT. Translating gives CASSPGGTNTEAFF.

J is TRBJ2-2 and V is TRBV27; D is undetermined. This CDR3 has 16 amino acids. CDR1 MNHEY and CDR2 SMNVEV come from the germline V gene (reference sequence). V lost 2 bases to trimming and J lost 6 bases, with 16 bases between them. CDR3 region: CASSLPYPQGPGELFF. The CDR3, as DNA: TGTGCCAGCAGTTTACCCTACCCTCAAGGGCCCGGGGAGCTGTTTTTT.

This clonotype was counted between two and nine times. The V and J genes are TRBV20-1 and TRBJ2-7, with a weak D call TRBD2 (5 bases). The CDR3 consists of 14 residues. Germline V gene data show CDR1 as DFQATT and CDR2 as SNEGSKA (reference sequence). For the CDR3, the DNA is TGCAGCTTAAGTACAGAGGGTTCACTACTCGAGCAGTACTTC. Its translation: CSLSTEGSLLEQYF.

This clonotype was seen a handful of times. The chain employs TRBV29-1 and TRBJ1-1; no clear D. V lost 2 bases and J 2 bases, leaving 6 bases between the germline ends. Germline V gene data show CDR1 as SQVTM and CDR2 as ANQGSEA. CDR3 length: 12 residues. The CDR3 spells CSVEFGNTEAFF. In DNA, the CDR3 is TGCAGCGTTGAATTCGGTAACACTGAAGCTTTCTTT.

This clonotype has more than one count but fewer than ten. The chain carries TRBV20-1 and TRBJ2-3; a possible D gene is TRBD2 (5 bases). The CDR3 loop spans 15 amino acids. Germline CDR1 reads DFQATT; CDR2 reads SNEGSKA (reference sequence). V was trimmed by 3 bases and J by 1 base, leaving 14 bases between them. In nucleotides, the CDR3 is TGCAGTGCTAGGCTAGCCCCACTCCGCACAGATACGCAGTATTTT. This gives the protein CSARLAPLRTDTQYF.

The sample holds a few counts of this clonotype. The J gene is TRBJ2-7, the V gene TRBV12-3 or TRBV12-4; TRBD1 agrees at 8 bases. The CDR3 length is 16 residues. The trim removed 5 bases at V and 3 bases at J, leaving 12 bases unmatched. As DNA, the CDR3 is TGTGCCAGCAGTCCACCGGACAGGGTGAGGGGCTACGAGCAGTACTTC. Translating gives CASSPPDRVRGYEQYF.

This chain joins TRBV5-6 and TRBJ2-1; 7 bases are a match to TRBD1. CDR1 is SGHDT and CDR2 is YYEEEE in the germline V gene. CDR3 size: 15 residues. After removal of 2 bases from V and 3 bases from J, the junction contained 5 bases not matched to a gene. The CDR3 spells CASSFPGQLYNEQFF. As DNA, the CDR3 is TGTGCCAGCAGCTTCCCGGGACAGCTCTACAATGAGCAGTTCTTC.

This clonotype was counted between two and nine times. This chain connects TRBV12-3 or TRBV12-4 to TRBJ1-2, with D maybe TRBD1 (5 bases). CDR3 length equals 14 residues. Trimming took 0 bases from V and 4 from J, leaving 9 bases between them. The CDR3 DNA follows: TGTGCCAGCAGTTTAGCGATGGGGGGCTATGGCTACACCTTC. Translated, it gives CASSLAMGGYGYTF.

This clonotype was picked up many times. Written as DNA, the CDR3 is TGTGCCAGCAGCTTAGTGTCTTTAGGATCCAATGAGCAGTTCTTC. It codes for CASSLVSLGSNEQFF. V is TRBV7-9 and J is TRBJ2-1; no firm D call. This CDR3 contains 15 residues. V lost 1 base and J lost 6, with 13 bases in between. Germline V gene sequence: CDR1 SEHNR, CDR2 FQNEAQ (reference sequence). The complete variable domain, with remaining parts taken from reference TRBV7-9 and TRBJ2-1, reads DTGVSQNPRHKITKRGQNVTFRCDPISEHNRLYWYRQTLGQGPEFLTYFQNEAQLEKSRLLSDRFSAERPKGSFSTLEIQRTEQGDSAMYLCASSLVSLGSNEQFFGPGTRLTVL.

Here the CDR3 DNA reads TGCGCCAGTGCTGGGGCTAGAAATTCACCCCTCCACTTT. Its translation is CASAGARNSPLHF. The chain is built from TRBV10-2 and TRBJ1-6, with D maybe TRBD1 (5 bases). Germline assignment: CDR1 WSHSY and CDR2 SAAADI. This CDR3 comprises 13 residues. Trimming removed 9 bases at V and 7 bases at J, with 13 bases between.

This clonotype was detected a few times. The rearrangement links TRBV5-6 to TRBJ2-6; maybe TRBD1 (6 bases). The V end was cut by 4 bases, the J end by 2 bases, with 10 bases between. Looked up from germline, CDR1 is SGHDT and CDR2 is YYEEEE. The CDR3 runs 15 residues. The CDR3 reads CASSVGQPGANVLTF. CDR3 sequence (DNA): TGTGCCAGCAGCGTAGGACAGCCTGGGGCCAACGTCCTGACTTTC.

The J gene is TRBJ2-6, the V gene TRBV7-9; D uncertain. This CDR3 contains 15 residues. CDR1 and CDR2 (germline): SEHNR, FQNEAQ (reference sequence). V lost 1 base and J lost 3, with 7 bases in between. This CDR3 is CASSLGTGGANVLTF. CDR3 DNA: TGTGCCAGCAGCTTAGGTACTGGTGGGGCCAACGTCCTGACTTTC.

This clonotype has just a few counts. The rearrangement joins TRBV15 to TRBJ2-2, with 8 bases identical to TRBD1. Per the germline V gene, CDR1 is LNHNV and CDR2 is YYDKDF (reference sequence). Trimming removed 1 base from V and 3 bases from J; junction bases left unmatched: 1. The length of the CDR3 is 15 residues. CDR3 sequence (DNA): TGTGCCACCAGCAGAGGGACAGGGTACACCGGGGAGCTGTTTTTT. Translated, it gives CATSRGTGYTGELFF.

This clonotype was observed a few times. The chain carries TRBV6-5 and TRBJ2-7; D is ambiguous. From germline, CDR1 is MNHEY and CDR2 SVGAGI. The CDR3 runs to 11 residues. The CDR3 sequence is CASSSLFSGDV. CDR3 DNA sequence: TGTGCCAGCAGTTCCCTTTTTTCGGGTGACGTC.

This clonotype was seen a handful of times. The DNA of the CDR3 is TGCGCCAGCAGCCCCCTGGAGGGGGGAGCCAAAAACATTCAGTACTTC. Its translation is CASSPLEGGAKNIQYF. V gene TRBV5-1 combines with J gene TRBJ2-4; D is perhaps TRBD1 or TRBD2 (6 bases each). V was shortened by 4 bases and J by 0 bases, with 14 bases between the two germline ends. Germline CDR1 and CDR2: SGHRS and YFSETQ. The CDR3 totals 16 residues.

This clonotype has a handful of counts. The rearrangement uses TRBV7-9 and TRBJ1-5; D is unclear. The V gene's germline CDR1 is SEHNR and CDR2 FQNEAQ (reference sequence). This CDR3 has 13 residues. V dropped 4 bases and J dropped 5 bases, with 9 bases sitting between them. The CDR3 protein is CASSSSGDQPQHF. CDR3 sequence (DNA): TGTGCCAGCAGCTCCAGCGGGGATCAGCCCCAGCATTTT.

This clonotype was seen ten or more times. The genes are TRBV5-1 and TRBJ2-5; the D gene is possibly TRBD1 (5 bases). The CDR3 has 14 amino acids. The V gene lost 4 bases and the J gene lost 0 bases, with 10 bases spanning the gap. Germline V gives CDR1 SGHRS, CDR2 YFSETQ. The CDR3: CASSLGHDQETQYF. The CDR3 region has the DNA TGCGCCAGCAGCCTAGGACACGACCAAGAGACCCAGTACTTC.

This clonotype was picked up a small number of times. The J gene is TRBJ2-3, the V gene TRBV2; TRBD2 aligns across 10 bases. Germline CDR1 and CDR2: SNHLY and FYNNEI. The CDR3 extends over 15 amino acids. The junction had 9 bases not matched to a gene; V was cut back by 9 bases and J by 3 bases. In DNA, the CDR3 is TGTGCCAGTCAGCGGGGGGGAGGACTTACAGATACGCAGTATTTT. Its protein is CASQRGGGLTDTQYF.

The V call is TRBV7-2, the J call TRBJ1-1, with D tentatively TRBD1 (6 bases). CDR3 length: 16 amino acids. V was trimmed by 2 bases and J by 0 bases, leaving 13 bases between them. CDR1 is SGHTA, CDR2 FQGNSA, per germline. Here the CDR3 DNA reads TGTGCCAGCAGCTTACCCTTCCAGGGGTTGAACACTGAAGCTTTCTTT. It translates to CASSLPFQGLNTEAFF.

This clonotype was picked up many times. This chain joins TRBV3-1 and TRBJ2-5; D not certain. The germline V gene encodes CDR1 LGHDT and CDR2 YNNKEL (reference sequence). Trimming shortened V by 2 bases and J by 5 bases, and 15 bases separated the two germline ends. The CDR3 is 15 amino acids. The CDR3 spells CASSQPTEGEETQYF. The DNA for the CDR3 is TGTGCCAGCAGCCAACCTACCGAAGGCGAGGAGACCCAGTACTTC.

The chain uses TRBV6-1 and TRBJ2-3; perhaps TRBD2 as D (7 bases). V lost 7 bases to trimming and J lost 3 bases, with 17 bases between them. This CDR3 spans 15 amino acids. Germline-derived CDR1 and CDR2 are MNHNS and SASEGT. The CDR3 DNA is TGTGCCAGCAAAAGTGGGGGGGCTAAGACAGATACGCAGTATTTT. This translates into CASKSGGAKTDTQYF.

In its sample, this clonotype was seen a few times. The chain recombines TRBV20-1 with TRBJ2-3; D is possibly TRBD2 (6 bases). Germline V gene sequence: CDR1 DFQATT, CDR2 SNEGSKA (reference sequence). V was pared by 4 bases and J by 2 bases, with 10 bases between. The CDR3 extends over 13 amino acids. CDR3 region: CSATSADTDTQYF. For the CDR3, the DNA is TGCAGTGCTACTAGCGCGGACACAGATACGCAGTATTTT.